This TCR beta chain was identified during a study of T cells after yellow fever vaccination. This clonotype was recorded many times. For TCR, cDNA came from 5'RACE template switching, which added a universal primer site and UMIs. MiXCR, applied by TCRdb to the 5' RACE reads, yields one record per CDR3 protein. The repertoire holds more than 300,000 distinct CDR3 sequences, with approximately 4.5% as singletons. Trimming removed 5 bases at V and 3 bases at J, with 9 bases between. Per germline, CDR1 SGHNT and CDR2 YYREEE (reference sequence). The CDR3 is 13 residues long. The chain links TRBV5-4 to TRBJ2-1, with D uncertain. The receptor comes from a man aged 18 to 35 who received the YFV17D yellow fever vaccine. The input for sequencing was PBMCs, taken 15 days after the yellow fever booster vaccination. DNA for the CDR3: TGTGCCAGCAGGTCCTTCAACTACAATGAGCAGTTCTTC. This gives the protein CASRSFNYNEQFF. Combining the CDR3 with reference TRBV5-4 and TRBJ2-1 gives the whole variable domain ETGVTQSPTHLIKTRGQQVTLRCSSQSGHNTVSWYQQALGQGPQFIFQYYREEENGRGNFPPRFSGLQFPNYSSELNVNALELDDSALYLCASRSFNYNEQFFGPGTRLTVL.